This record looks at one T cell receptor beta chain sequence and its context. This table comes from immunoSEQ multiplex PCR, and its TCRdb copy is limited to in-frame clones, with some not included. The data show about 37,000 clones, approximately 80% seen once. This sample is part of a study of OX40 agonist ivuxolimab in advanced cancers. At the level of the study: Dosing consisted of intravenous ivuxolimab at 0.01 to 10 mg/kg every 2 weeks. Three individuals attained partial responses, comprising one hepatocellular carcinoma case and two cutaneous melanoma cases.

V lost 3 bases to trimming and J lost 6 bases; unmatched junction nucleotides: 7. The CDR3 totals 15 residues. Germline V CDR1 and CDR2: LNHDA, SQIVND (reference sequence). The clonotype was recovered from an adult with an advanced solid tumor such as melanoma, head and neck, liver or kidney cancer. Source: CD4+ or CD8+ T cells sorted from blood, taken in a trial of the OX40 agonist ivuxolimab. The rearrangement uses TRBV19 and TRBJ2-1; 8 bases are a match to TRBD2. CDR3 loop: CASSMGTSGFNEQFF. The CDR3 region has the DNA TGTGCCAGTAGTATGGGAACTAGCGGTTTCAATGAGCAGTTCTTC.